This TCR beta chain was observed in a study of blood T cell repertoires in COVID-19. Study context: There were acute and convalescent COVID-19 samples, and they came from the United States, Italy and Spain. T cells, B-cell-depleted T cells, or PBMCs provided the cDNA or gDNA that served as material.

The V gene lost 4 bases and the J gene lost 5 bases, with 14 bases spanning the gap. The CDR3 has 15 residues. Germline CDR1 SGHVS, CDR2 FQNEAQ. In the source study's methods: Reference gene primers were amplified, and this amplification served to estimate nucleated cell counts. Profiled with immunoSEQ multiplex PCR; TCRdb holds only in-frame clones, not every one. Clone size and V and J calls were adopted from that table, with D and trimming inferred from the DNA. The table includes some 31,000 clones, roughly 85% detected once. This clonotype was sampled from a human donor with acute or convalescent COVID-19. The donor label of this sample is uncertain. V gene TRBV7-8 combines with J gene TRBJ2-2; D possibly corresponds to TRBD2 (5 bases). Sequenced sample: peripheral blood. The CDR3 region is CASSSPGRRTGELFF. The CDR3 DNA reads TGTGCCAGCAGCTCACCGGGAAGGCGGACCGGGGAGCTGTTTTTT.